A single count supports the clone carrying this T cell receptor beta chain. Antigen unknown. These data belong to a study of shared clonotypes between healthy human individuals. Findings of the study overall: Larger richness was generally estimated for naive than memory subsets. Sorted-subset sequencing, rarefaction showed, was incomplete despite large depth.

Method: immunoSEQ multiplex PCR; TCRdb's copy keeps in-frame clones and lacks some. This repertoire shows 2.5 million or so clones, approximately 90% found once; its top ten account for around 0.14%. V lost 4 bases and J lost 9; bases outside the gene matches: 7. Germline CDR1 reads SGHTS; CDR2 reads YDEGEE. The CDR3 is made up of 13 amino acids. The TCR comes from a man aged 18 to 29 in good health. The sequenced sample was naive CD4+ T cells sorted from blood. Subset denoted: CD45RA+ positively selected. The V and J genes are TRBV5-8 and TRBJ2-7; 10 nucleotides align to TRBD1. CDR3 loop: CASSPDRGYPQYF. CDR3 sequence (DNA): TGTGCCAGCAGCCCGGACAGGGGGTATCCGCAGTACTTC. The full variable domain, in which reference TRBV5-8 and TRBJ2-7 provide the parts outside the CDR3, is EAGVTQSPTHLIKTRGQQATLRCSPISGHTSVYWYQQALGLGLQFLLWYDEGEERNRGNFPPRFSGRQFPNYSSELNVNALELEDSALYLCASSPDRGYPQYFGPGTRLTVT.